A selection of T cell receptor beta chains follows, all from one sample in a study of cytomegalovirus exposure and HLA in healthy donors. Libraries were prepared by immunoSEQ multiplex PCR; TCRdb keeps only in-frame clonotypes and omits some of them. There are around 400,000 clones in the sample; about nine tenths occur only once, and about 0.8% lies in the top ten. The source material was PBMCs. The receptors stem from a woman aged 18-30 years in good health and CMV-seronegative. The CDR3 runs from the conserved cysteine through the conserved F or W. D genes are given only for firm matches. A row's size may be missing; if present it is once, few, many or a size class.

>.|TRBD1|TRBV6-5|TRBJ1-5
TGTGCCAGCAGCCGGGACAGGGGGGGTAATCAGCCCCAGCATTTT
CASSRDRGGNQPQHF
>.|.|TRBV5-6|TRBJ2-7
TGTGCCAGCAGCTCCTTGCGCTCTATTAGCGGCGAGCAGTACTTC
CASSSLRSISGEQYF
>.|TRBD1|TRBV9|TRBJ1-1
TGTGCCAGCAGACCTAGACAGGGCCCTGAAGCTTTCTTT
CASRPRQGPEAFF
>.|.|TRBV5-8|TRBJ1-4
TGTGCCAGCAGCTTTAATGTTCCCAATGAAAAACTGTTTTTT
CASSFNVPNEKLFF
>.|TRBD1|TRBV27|TRBJ1-2
TGTGCCAGCAGTCCGCCGGGACAGGGGTATGGCTACACCTTC
CASSPPGQGYGYTF
>.|.|TRBV29-1|TRBJ2-1
TGCAGCGTTTCTTTTAGGGGTGAGCAGTTCTTC
CSVSFRGEQFF
>.|TRBD1|TRBV27|TRBJ1-5
TGTGCCAGCAGGCAAGGGGGCAGGGGTTCCAATCAGCCCCAGCATTTT
CASRQGGRGSNQPQHF
>many|.|TRBV6-4|TRBJ2-3
TGTGCCAGCAGTGAGGGGACACACACAGATACGCAGTATTTT
CASSEGTHTDTQYF
>.|.|TRBV19|TRBJ2-1
TGTGCCAGTAGTGCTCTACTGGACGGGAGCTCCTACAATGAGCAGTTCTTC
CASSALLDGSSYNEQFF
>.|TRBD2|TRBV5-5|TRBJ2-5
TGTGCCAGCAGCCTAGGTGGGGGACTAGCGGGGAGAGGCTTTGAGACCCAGTACTTC
CASSLGGGLAGRGFETQYF
>.|.|TRBV6-4|TRBJ1-5
TGTGCCAGCAGCCTGGATTCAGGGCGGAATCAGCCCCAGCATTTT
CASSLDSGRNQPQHF
>few|.|TRBV2|TRBJ1-2
TGTGCCAGCAGTGACTTCGGGGATGTTGGCTACACCTTC
CASSDFGDVGYTF
>.|TRBD1|TRBV29-1|TRBJ1-2
TGCAGCGTTTCAACAGGGGGCCGGGGCTACACCTTC
CSVSTGGRGYTF
>.|TRBD2|TRBV28|TRBJ2-1
TGTGCCAGCACCCCTCTTGAGAGGGCGGGAGTGGTCTACAATGAGCAGTTCTTC
CASTPLERAGVVYNEQFF
>.|.|TRBV7-9|TRBJ2-7
TGTGCCAGCAGCTCCGGGGACTCCGAGCAGTACTTC
CASSSGDSEQYF
>.|.|TRBV29-1|TRBJ1-1
TGCAGCGTTCTGGAGGGGTACACTGAAGCTTTCTTT
CSVLEGYTEAFF
>.|TRBD1|TRBV2|TRBJ1-2
TGTGCCAGCAGTGAAGCGGACAGGGGGTCAGATGGCTACACCTTC
CASSEADRGSDGYTF
>.|.|TRBV6-5|TRBJ2-3
TGTGCCAGCAGCCACCGGGTTTCTAGCACAGATACGCAGTATTTT
CASSHRVSSTDTQYF
>.|TRBD1|TRBV27|TRBJ1-2
TGTGCCAGCAGTCGACAGGGAGCTAACTATGGCTACACCTTC
CASSRQGANYGYTF
>.|.|TRBV9|TRBJ2-2
TGTGCCAGCAGCGTAAGTCTCAGGGATACGAACACCGGGGAGCTGTTTTTT
CASSVSLRDTNTGELFF
>.|.|TRBV9|TRBJ1-5
TGTGCCAGCAGCGCCGGGGATGGATCACAACCTGTATCCCAGCATTTT
CASSAGDGSQPVSQHF
>.|.|TRBV7-8|TRBJ1-1
TGTGCCAGCACTAAACAGGGGAACACTGAAGCTTTCTTT
CASTKQGNTEAFF
>.|TRBD2|TRBV2|TRBJ2-1
TGTGCCAGCCTGGGGCTAGCGGGGGGTAAGGGCGGGTACAATGAGCAGTTCTTC
CASLGLAGGKGGYNEQFF
>.|TRBD1|TRBV6-4|TRBJ1-1
TGTGCCAGCAGCAAGGGACAGGGGTTGAACACTGAAGCTTTCTTT
CASSKGQGLNTEAFF
>.|.|TRBV9|TRBJ1-2
TGTGCCAGCAGCGTAGAAGGGGACTATGGCTACACCTTC
CASSVEGDYGYTF
>.|TRBD2|TRBV29-1|TRBJ2-3
TGCAGCGTTGAAGTCTGGACTAGCGGGGGGGCCGCAGATACGCAGTATTTT
CSVEVWTSGGAADTQYF
>once|TRBD1|TRBV19|TRBJ1-2
TGTGCCAGTAGTTTACAGGGGCGTTGGAACTATGGCTACACCTTC
CASSLQGRWNYGYTF
>.|TRBD1|TRBV28|TRBJ1-2
TGTGCCAGCAGTCCCTGGACAGGTGAAGACAGCTACACCTTC
CASSPWTGEDSYTF
>.|TRBD1|TRBV27|TRBJ2-2
TGTGCCAGCTGGTCCCCCGGGACAGACTACACCGGGGAGCTGTTTTTT
CASWSPGTDYTGELFF
>.|.|TRBV27|TRBJ2-3
TGTGCCAGCAGTTGGGGCGGGATTAGCACAGATACGCAGTATTTT
CASSWGGISTDTQYF
>.|TRBD2|TRBV9|TRBJ2-3
TGTGCCAGCAGCTCCCAGCGGGGGGGTTTCACAGATACGCAGTATTTT
CASSSQRGGFTDTQYF
>.|.|TRBV2|TRBJ1-2
TGTGCCAGCAGTGAAGGGACAGCGATTGGCTACACCTTC
CASSEGTAIGYTF
>.|TRBD1|TRBV9|TRBJ1-1
TGTGCCAGCAGCGTCCGGACAGGGGGAAGGACTGAAGCTTTCTTT
CASSVRTGGRTEAFF
>.|.|TRBV18|TRBJ1-3
TGTGCCAGCTCACCCGGCGGGCAGCCACGCTCTGGAAACACCATATATTTT
CASSPGGQPRSGNTIYF
>.|TRBD1|TRBV7-9|TRBJ1-3
TGTGCCAGCAGCTTAGACCAGGGGGCCACCGCCACCATATATTTT
CASSLDQGATATIYF
>.|.|TRBV6-4|TRBJ2-1
TGTGCCAGCTCGGATACGGGACAAGTCTACAATGAGCAGTTCTTC
CASSDTGQVYNEQFF
>.|.|TRBV6-5|TRBJ2-4
TGTGCCAGCAGTTCTCAGTTCCTAGCCAAAAACATTCAGTACTTC
CASSSQFLAKNIQYF
>.|.|TRBV4-2|TRBJ1-1
TGTGCCAGCAGCCAAGATTCAGTCATGAACACTGAAGCTTTCTTT
CASSQDSVMNTEAFF
>.|.|TRBV11-2|TRBJ1-5
TGTGCCAGCAGCTTAGACGCGGGGAATCAGCCCCAGCATTTT
CASSLDAGNQPQHF
>.|.|TRBV28|TRBJ2-3
TGTGCCACGCGCGATATGGTAGCCACAGATACGCAGTATTTT
CATRDMVATDTQYF
>.|.|TRBV30|TRBJ1-4
TGTGCCTGGAGCACGATGAGGAGTAACGGACACAATGAAAAACTGTTTTTT
CAWSTMRSNGHNEKLFF
>.|TRBD1|TRBV6-5|TRBJ1-4
TGTGCCAGCAGTTACAACAGGGGTCAGGAAAAACTGTTTTTT
CASSYNRGQEKLFF
>.|TRBD1|TRBV5-1|TRBJ2-5
TGCGCCAGCAGCTTAGGGACAGCCTTACAAGAGACCCAGTACTTC
CASSLGTALQETQYF
>few|TRBD1|TRBV5-1|TRBJ2-7
TGCGCCAGCAGCCCCGGAGACAGGGGCGAGCAGTACTTC
CASSPGDRGEQYF
>.|TRBD2|TRBV28|TRBJ2-7
TGTGCCAGCAGTTTGGATCGCTGGGGACAGGGGACTAGCGGGGGGTATTACGAGCAGTACTTC
CASSLDRWGQGTSGGYYEQYF
>.|.|TRBV27|TRBJ1-5
TGTGCCAGCAGTATACAGGGCACGCATCAGCCCCAGCATTTT
CASSIQGTHQPQHF
>once|.|TRBV19|TRBJ2-7
TGTGCCACAGCGGAGGGGCGATCCTACGAGCAGTACTTC
CATAEGRSYEQYF
>.|TRBD2|TRBV10-3|TRBJ2-7
TGTGCCATCAGTGGGCCCGGGACTAGCGGGAGTGGGTCCTACGAGCAGTACTTC
CAISGPGTSGSGSYEQYF
>once|.|TRBV18|TRBJ1-2
TGTGCCAGCTCACCACTGGGGGGAGACGGGGGCTACACCTTC
CASSPLGGDGGYTF
>.|TRBD1|TRBV7-9|TRBJ1-4
TGTGCCAGCAGCACACGATCAGGGGGCCCCACAACTAATGAAAAACTGTTTTTT
CASSTRSGGPTTNEKLFF
>.|TRBD2|TRBV10-3|TRBJ2-5
TGTGCCATCAGTGAGCCTAGCGGGAGGGGAGAGACCCAGTACTTC
CAISEPSGRGETQYF
>.|TRBD2|TRBV28|TRBJ2-1
TGTGCCAGCAGCCTGAGACTTAGCGGGAGGGCCGGGAATGAGCAGTTCTTC
CASSLRLSGRAGNEQFF